The T cell receptor (beta chain) described here comes from a study of T cell repertoires in cytomegalovirus infection. Whole-study context: Public signatures in TCR beta pointed to CMV infection and matching HLA type. Whole-study findings and limits: Ex vivo, HLA-C-restricted CMV-specific TCR beta clonotypes prevailed over the rest of the response. Using cumulative public TCR beta family frequency, the authors identified those who carried CMV together with the relevant HLA.

TCRdb reprocessed the reads via MiXCR and lists one record per CDR3 protein. The table records approximately 500,000 distinct CDR3 sequences, 26% of them present only once. This clonotype was picked up one time. The antigen is not known. The material sequenced was PBMCs. The receptor was isolated from a human donor in good health (CMV status not recorded). Some clones in this sample may be carry-over from other donors' samples.

CDR3 in amino acids: CASSYLPGQGDTIYF. DNA for the CDR3: TGTGCCAGCAGTTACCTACCGGGACAGGGCGACACCATATATTTT. The chain joins TRBV6-5 to TRBJ1-3; 9 bases align to TRBD1. The V gene end was trimmed by 2 bases and the J gene end by 8 bases; junction bases not matched to a gene: 7. The CDR3 sequence is 15 residues long. Looked up from germline, CDR1 is MNHEY and CDR2 is SVGAGI.